The clone carrying this T cell receptor beta chain appeared once. The antigen is undetermined. RNA transcripts yielded amplified TCR beta CDR3 regions. The primer set for the first-round RT-PCR of the TCR CDR3 was HTBI. TCRdb itself ran the multiplex PCR reads through MiXCR, one entry per CDR3 protein. The sample has about 250,000 distinct CDR3 sequences; about 25% are singletons. Per the germline V gene, CDR1 is MNHEY and CDR2 is SVGEGT. V lost 6 bases, J lost 4 bases, and 19 bases lay in between. CDR3 length: 15 residues. This sample is part of a study of T cells in Graves' hyperthyroidism and ophthalmopathy. The study's findings and limits: From stable hyperthyroidism, ophthalmopathy was separated by a 13 V-J model.

Sequencing was carried out using blood. This chain uses TRBV6-2 or TRBV6-3 with TRBJ2-7; a weak D match, TRBD1 (6 bases). The sequence was collected from a middle-aged woman with Graves' ophthalmopathy. DNA for the CDR3: TGTGCCAGCAGGCGGACAGCCCGACCCGATTACGAGCAGTACTTC. Amino acids: CASRRTARPDYEQYF.